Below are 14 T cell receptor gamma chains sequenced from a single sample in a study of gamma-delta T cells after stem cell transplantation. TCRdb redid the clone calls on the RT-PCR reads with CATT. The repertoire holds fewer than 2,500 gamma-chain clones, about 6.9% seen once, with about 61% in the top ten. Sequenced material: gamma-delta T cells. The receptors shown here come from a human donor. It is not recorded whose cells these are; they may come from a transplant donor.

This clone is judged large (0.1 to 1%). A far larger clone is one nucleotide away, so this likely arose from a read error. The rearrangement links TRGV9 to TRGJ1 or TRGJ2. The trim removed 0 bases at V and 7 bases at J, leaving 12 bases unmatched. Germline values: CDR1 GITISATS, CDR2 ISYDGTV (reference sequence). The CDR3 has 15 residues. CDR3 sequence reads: CALWEVLNYKYKKLF. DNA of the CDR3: TGTGCCTTGTGGGAGGTGTTAAATTATAAGTATAAGAAACTCTTT.

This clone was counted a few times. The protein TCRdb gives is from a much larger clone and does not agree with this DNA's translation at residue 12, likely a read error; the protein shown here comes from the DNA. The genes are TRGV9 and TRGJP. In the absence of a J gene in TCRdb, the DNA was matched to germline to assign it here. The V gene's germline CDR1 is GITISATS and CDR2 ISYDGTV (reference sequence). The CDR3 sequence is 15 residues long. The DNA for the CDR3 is TGTGCCTTGTGGGAGGATGAGTTGGGCAAAAAAGTCAAGGTATTT. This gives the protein CALWEDELGKKVKVF.

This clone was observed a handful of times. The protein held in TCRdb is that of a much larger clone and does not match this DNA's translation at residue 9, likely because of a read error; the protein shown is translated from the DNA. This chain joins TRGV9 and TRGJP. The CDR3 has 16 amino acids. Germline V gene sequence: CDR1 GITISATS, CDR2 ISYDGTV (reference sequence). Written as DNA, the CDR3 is TGTGCCTTGTGGGAGGTGCGCAAGTTTGGCAAAAAAATCAAGGTATTT. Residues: CALWEVRKFGKKIKVF.

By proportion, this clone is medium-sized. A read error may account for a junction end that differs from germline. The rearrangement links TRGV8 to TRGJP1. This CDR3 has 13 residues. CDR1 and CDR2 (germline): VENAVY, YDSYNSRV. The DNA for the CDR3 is TGTGCCACCTGGGATATTTCTGGGTGGTTCAAGATATTT. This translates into CATWDISGWFKIF.

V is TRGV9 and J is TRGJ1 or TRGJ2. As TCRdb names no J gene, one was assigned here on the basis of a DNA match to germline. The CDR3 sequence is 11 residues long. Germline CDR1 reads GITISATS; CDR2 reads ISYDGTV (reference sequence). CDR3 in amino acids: CAGGKGRKKLF. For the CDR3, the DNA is TGTGCAGGGGGTAAGGGGCGGAAGAAACTCTTT.

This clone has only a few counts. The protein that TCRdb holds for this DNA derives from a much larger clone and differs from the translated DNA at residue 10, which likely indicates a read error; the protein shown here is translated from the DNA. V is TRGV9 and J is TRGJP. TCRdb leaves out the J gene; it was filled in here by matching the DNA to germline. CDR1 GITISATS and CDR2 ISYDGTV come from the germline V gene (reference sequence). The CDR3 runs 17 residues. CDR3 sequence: CALWEVGQEWGKKIKVF. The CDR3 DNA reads TGTGCCTTGTGGGAGGTGGGGCAAGAGTGGGGCAAAAAAATCAAGGTATTT.

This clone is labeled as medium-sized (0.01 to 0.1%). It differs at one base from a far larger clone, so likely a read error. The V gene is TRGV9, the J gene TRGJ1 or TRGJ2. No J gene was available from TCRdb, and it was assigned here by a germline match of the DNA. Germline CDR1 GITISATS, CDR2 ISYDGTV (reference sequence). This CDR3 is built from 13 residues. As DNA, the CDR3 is TGTGCCTTGTGGGAGCCCTATTATGATAAGAAACTCTTT. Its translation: CALWEPYYDKKLF.

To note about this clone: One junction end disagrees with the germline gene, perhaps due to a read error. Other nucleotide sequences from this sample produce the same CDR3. The CDR3: CALWEVFHSHYNKLF. CDR3 sequence (DNA): TGTGCCTTGTGGGAGGTGTTCCATTCTCATTATAATAAACTCTTT. This chain links TRGV9 with TRGJ1 or TRGJ2. CDR3 length equals 15 residues. Germline values: CDR1 GITISATS, CDR2 ISYDGTV (reference sequence).

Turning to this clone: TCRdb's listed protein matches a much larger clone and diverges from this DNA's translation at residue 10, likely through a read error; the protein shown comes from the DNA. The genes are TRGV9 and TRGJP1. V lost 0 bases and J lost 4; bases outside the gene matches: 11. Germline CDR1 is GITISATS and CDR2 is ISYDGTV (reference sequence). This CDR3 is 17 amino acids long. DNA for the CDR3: TGTGCCTTGTGGGAGGTGCGAGGTAATAACACTGGTTGGTTCAAGATATTT. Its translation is CALWEVRGNNTGWFKIF.

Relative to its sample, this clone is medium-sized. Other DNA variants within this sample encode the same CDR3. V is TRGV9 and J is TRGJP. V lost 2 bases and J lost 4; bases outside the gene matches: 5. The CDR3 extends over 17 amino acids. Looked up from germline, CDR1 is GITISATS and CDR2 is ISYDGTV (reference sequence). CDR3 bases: TGTGCCTTGTGGGAGGGCAATCAAGAGTTGGGCAAAAAAATCAAGGTATTT. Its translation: CALWEGNQELGKKIKVF.

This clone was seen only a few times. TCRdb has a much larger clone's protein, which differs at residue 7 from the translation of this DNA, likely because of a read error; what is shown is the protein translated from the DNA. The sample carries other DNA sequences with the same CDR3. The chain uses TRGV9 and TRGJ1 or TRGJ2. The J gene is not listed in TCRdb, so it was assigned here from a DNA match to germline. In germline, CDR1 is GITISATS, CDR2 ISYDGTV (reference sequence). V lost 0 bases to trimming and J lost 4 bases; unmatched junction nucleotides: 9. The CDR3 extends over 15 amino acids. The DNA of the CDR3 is TGTGCCTTGTGGGAGGTGTGGGGGAGGTATTATAAGAAACTCTTT. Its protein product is CALWEVWGRYYKKLF.

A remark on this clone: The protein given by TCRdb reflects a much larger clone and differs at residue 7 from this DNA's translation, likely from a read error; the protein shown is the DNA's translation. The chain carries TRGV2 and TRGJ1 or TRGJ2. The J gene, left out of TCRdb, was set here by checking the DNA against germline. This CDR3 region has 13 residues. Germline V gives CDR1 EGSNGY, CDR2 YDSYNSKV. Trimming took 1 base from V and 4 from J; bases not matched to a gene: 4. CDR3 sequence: CATWDGNYYKKLF. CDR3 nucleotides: TGTGCCACCTGGGACGGAAACTATTATAAGAAACTCTTT.

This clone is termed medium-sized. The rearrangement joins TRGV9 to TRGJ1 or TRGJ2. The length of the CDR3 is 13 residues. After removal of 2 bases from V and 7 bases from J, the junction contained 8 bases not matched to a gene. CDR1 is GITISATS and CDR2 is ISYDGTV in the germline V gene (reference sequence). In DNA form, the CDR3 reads TGTGCCTTGTGGGAGGCGCCAGGGTATAAGAAACTCTTT. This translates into CALWEAPGYKKLF.

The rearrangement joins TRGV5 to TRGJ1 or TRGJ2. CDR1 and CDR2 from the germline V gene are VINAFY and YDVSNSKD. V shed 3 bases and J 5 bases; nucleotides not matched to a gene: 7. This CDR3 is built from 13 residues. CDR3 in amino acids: CATWDGRNYKKLF. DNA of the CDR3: TGTGCCACCTGGGACGGGCGGAATTATAAGAAACTCTTT.